This is a list of T cell receptor beta chains from one sample in a study of human T cells and chemical hapten exposure. TCRdb reprocessed the RACE reads with MiXCR, giving one entry per CDR3 protein. The sample includes some 60,000 distinct CDR3 sequences, around 11% of them seen just once. The sequences come from whole blood, collected in connection with sensitization to the hapten diphenylcyclopropenone (DPC). All receptors come from a middle-aged woman with alopecia areata. Some clones in this sample may be carry-over from other donors' samples. CDR3s include the opening cysteine and the closing phenylalanine or tryptophan. D genes are given only for firm matches. Rows may omit the clone size; those that give it use once, few, many or a size class.

abundance: -; d_gene: TRBD1; j_gene: TRBJ2-6; v_gene: TRBV20-1; CDR3aa: CSAVDRAISGANVLTF; CDR3nt: TGCAGTGCTGTCGACAGGGCAATCTCTGGGGCCAACGTCCTGACTTTC
abundance: many; d_gene: TRBD1; j_gene: TRBJ2-2; v_gene: TRBV28; CDR3aa: CASSLAGTGGIGELFF; CDR3nt: TGTGCCAGCAGTTTAGCCGGGACAGGGGGCATCGGGGAGCTGTTTTTT
abundance: many; d_gene: -; j_gene: TRBJ2-1; v_gene: TRBV18; CDR3aa: CASSPLIRPRTANEQFF; CDR3nt: TGTGCCAGCTCACCACTCATCCGCCCTCGGACGGCCAATGAGCAGTTCTTC
abundance: many; d_gene: -; j_gene: TRBJ2-2; v_gene: TRBV6-4; CDR3aa: CASSGGPTGELFF; CDR3nt: TGTGCCAGCAGTGGGGGACCTACCGGGGAGCTGTTTTTT
abundance: few; d_gene: TRBD2; j_gene: TRBJ2-7; v_gene: TRBV20-1; CDR3aa: CSARAYRTSGSGYEQYF; CDR3nt: TGCAGTGCTAGAGCCTACCGGACTAGCGGGAGTGGCTACGAGCAGTACTTC
abundance: few; d_gene: TRBD2; j_gene: TRBJ2-5; v_gene: TRBV6-2/TRBV6-3; CDR3aa: CASSYSRQRGSRQETQYF; CDR3nt: TGTGCCAGCAGTTACTCGAGGCAGCGGGGAAGCAGGCAAGAGACCCAGTACTTC
abundance: -; d_gene: -; j_gene: TRBJ2-5; v_gene: TRBV10-3; CDR3aa: CAISGADQETQYF; CDR3nt: TGTGCCATCAGTGGGGCAGACCAAGAGACCCAGTACTTC
abundance: many; d_gene: TRBD1; j_gene: TRBJ1-1; v_gene: TRBV4-1; CDR3aa: CASSQSLGTGDTEAFF; CDR3nt: TGCGCCAGCAGCCAATCCTTGGGGACAGGCGACACTGAAGCTTTCTTT
abundance: few; d_gene: TRBD1; j_gene: TRBJ2-7; v_gene: TRBV5-5; CDR3aa: CASSLGWTGTYEQYF; CDR3nt: TGTGCCAGCAGCTTGGGCTGGACAGGTACCTACGAGCAGTACTTC
abundance: many; d_gene: -; j_gene: TRBJ1-1; v_gene: TRBV6-2/TRBV6-3; CDR3aa: CASSEGGNTEAFF; CDR3nt: TGTGCCAGCAGCGAGGGGGGGAACACTGAAGCTTTCTTT
abundance: many; d_gene: -; j_gene: TRBJ2-3; v_gene: TRBV28; CDR3aa: CASSLRGSGTDTQYF; CDR3nt: TGTGCCAGCAGTTTACGGGGGAGTGGCACAGATACGCAGTATTTT
abundance: -; d_gene: TRBD1; j_gene: TRBJ1-1; v_gene: TRBV6-4; CDR3aa: CASRGTGVATEAFF; CDR3nt: TGTGCCAGCAGAGGGACAGGGGTGGCCACTGAAGCTTTCTTT
abundance: many; d_gene: TRBD1; j_gene: TRBJ2-4; v_gene: TRBV7-2; CDR3aa: CASSLGGTGSGNIQYF; CDR3nt: TGTGCCAGCAGCTTAGGAGGGACAGGGTCGGGAAACATTCAGTACTTC
abundance: -; d_gene: -; j_gene: TRBJ1-1; v_gene: TRBV28; CDR3aa: CASTLIWGATMNTEAFF; CDR3nt: TGTGCCAGCACCCTCATCTGGGGGGCCACTATGAACACTGAAGCTTTCTTT
abundance: once; d_gene: -; j_gene: TRBJ2-4; v_gene: TRBV5-6; CDR3aa: CASSLFGVLENIQYF; CDR3nt: TGTGCCAGCAGCTTGTTCGGGGTTCTGGAAAACATTCAGTACTTC
abundance: -; d_gene: -; j_gene: TRBJ1-2; v_gene: TRBV11-2; CDR3aa: CASSSSERAAGYYGYTF; CDR3nt: TGTGCCAGCAGCTCTAGTGAAAGGGCCGCTGGGTACTATGGCTACACCTTC
abundance: many; d_gene: TRBD2; j_gene: TRBJ2-3; v_gene: TRBV20-1; CDR3aa: CSARDVTSGGTTDTQYF; CDR3nt: TGCAGTGCTAGAGATGTGACTAGCGGGGGAACCACAGATACGCAGTATTTT
abundance: many; d_gene: -; j_gene: TRBJ2-3; v_gene: TRBV29-1; CDR3aa: CSVTGSTDTQYF; CDR3nt: TGCAGCGTAACAGGGTCCACAGATACGCAGTATTTT